This TCR beta chain is from a study of technical replicates of blood from a handful of donors. Clones were sequenced by immunoSEQ multiplex PCR, and TCRdb holds only the in-frame ones, with some missing. The table lists tens of thousands of clones, around 94% of them singletons. This clone was picked up one time. Sequencing was carried out using T cells isolated from PBMCs. This receptor was taken from a human donor in good health.

This CDR3 is CASSGGTSFYEQYF. The CDR3 DNA sequence: TGTGCCAGCAGTGGAGGGACTTCCTTTTACGAGCAGTACTTC. The gene calls are TRBV2 and TRBJ2-7; D is perhaps TRBD2 (6 bases). The V end lost 4 bases, the J end lost 4 bases, and 14 bases lay between the germline ends. The germline V gene has CDR1 SNHLY and CDR2 FYNNEI. This CDR3 is built from 14 residues.